This TCR beta chain derives from a study of graft-versus-host responses after intestinal transplantation. Study in general: Transplants given to recipients were multivisceral, liver-intestinal, or isolated intestinal. Study outcomes and limitations: GvH clones were found in recipient marrow; some appeared first in ileum or blood.

Data came from immunoSEQ multiplex PCR; TCRdb stores just in-frame clones and leaves some out. The sample contains about 5,600 clones, roughly 80% of which appear only once. Graft tissue processing released intraepithelial and lamina propria lymphocytes. On this clone itself: Its specificity is unknown.

Looked up from germline, CDR1 is SGHAT and CDR2 is FQNNGV. Trimming shortened V by 5 bases and J by 6 bases, and 14 bases separated the two germline ends. The CDR3 runs 15 residues. The receptor was derived from a human patient who received an intestinal transplant, so some T cells may come from the graft donor. Source: ileum tissue, taken 220 to 240 days after intestinal transplant. The V call is TRBV11-2, the J call TRBJ1-6; no definite D call. The CDR3 DNA follows: TGTGCCAGCAGCGCATTTCCCCTACTTAATTCACCCCTCCACTTT. Protein product: CASSAFPLLNSPLHF.